This T cell receptor beta chain was found in a study of technical replicates of blood from a few donors. The repertoire was sequenced with immunoSEQ multiplex PCR; TCRdb's copy has only in-frame clones and lacks some. The sample contains some 85,000 clones, 90% to 97% of which appear only once. This clone has only one observation. What was sequenced was T cells isolated from PBMCs. The TCR comes from a human donor in good health.

This chain's CDR3 is CASSTTGTSGRAKETQYF. In DNA, the CDR3 is TGTGCCAGTAGTACGACCGGGACTAGCGGGAGGGCCAAAGAGACCCAGTACTTC. The V call is TRBV19, the J call TRBJ2-5, with 16 bases that match TRBD2. The CDR3 has 18 residues. The germline V gene encodes CDR1 LNHDA and CDR2 SQIVND (reference sequence). J gave up 3 bases and V 4 bases, and 8 bases lay outside the gene matches. The variable domain in full, completed from reference TRBV19 and TRBJ2-5, reads DGGITQSPKYLFRKEGQNVTLSCEQNLNHDAMYWYRQDPGQGLRLIYYSQIVNDFQKGDIAEGYSVSREKKESFPLTVTSAQKNPTAFYLCASSTTGTSGRAKETQYFGPGTRLLVL.